Listed below are T cell receptor beta chains from one sample, sequenced in a study of T cell repertoires in cytomegalovirus infection. Each CDR3 protein gets one entry after TCRdb re-called the reads with MiXCR. The sample carries some 800,000 distinct CDR3 sequences, 32% recorded once. Their recognized antigens are unknown. The specimen comprised cultured CD8+ T cells from PBMCs, sampled from culture after CMV antigen stimulation. The receptors derive from a human donor in good health (CMV status not recorded). Some clones in this sample may be carry-over from other donors' samples. Each CDR3 is given with its conserved first and last residue. A D gene is named only where the DNA matches it firmly. Some rows have no size entry. The others give once, few or many, or a class for an expanded clone.

. | TRBJ2-3 | . | TRBV14 | CASSQGVILPDTQYF | TGTGCCAGCAGCCAAGGGGTAATCCTGCCAGATACGCAGTATTTT
few | TRBJ1-1 | . | TRBV6-1 | CASRQEEGIPEAFF | TGTGCCAGCAGGCAGGAGGAGGGGATACCTGAAGCTTTCTTT
few | TRBJ2-1 | TRBD2 | TRBV19 | CASSIRTSGGLNEQFF | TGTGCCAGTAGTATCAGGACTAGCGGGGGGCTCAATGAGCAGTTCTTC
. | TRBJ1-3 | . | TRBV5-6 | CASSGEELSGNTIYF | TGTGCCAGCAGCGGTGAGGAATTGTCTGGAAACACCATATATTTT
. | TRBJ2-4 | . | TRBV19 | CASSSPGTEYF | TGTGCCAGTAGTTCCCCGGGCACTGAGTACTTC
. | TRBJ1-1 | . | TRBV20-1 | CSARKGGVEAFF | TGCAGTGCCAGAAAAGGGGGTGTTGAAGCTTTCTTT
. | TRBJ2-3 | . | TRBV24-1 | CATSDWGSTDTQYF | TGTGCCACCAGTGATTGGGGCAGCACAGATACGCAGTATTTT
. | TRBJ1-1 | . | TRBV5-6 | CASSDRWGFDTEAFF | TGTGCCAGCAGCGACCGGTGGGGGTTCGACACTGAAGCTTTCTTT
few | TRBJ2-1 | . | TRBV20-1 | CSARKPTDTTPYNEQFF | TGCAGTGCTAGAAAGCCGACAGATACCACCCCCTACAATGAGCAGTTCTTC
few | TRBJ2-1 | TRBD2 | TRBV28 | CASSRRGGLINEQFF | TGTGCCAGCAGCAGGCGGGGGGGCTTGATTAATGAGCAGTTCTTC
many | TRBJ1-5 | . | TRBV6-1 | CASSEAPSRNQPQHF | TGTGCCAGCAGTGAGGCGCCTTCACGCAATCAGCCCCAGCATTTT
. | TRBJ2-7 | TRBD1 | TRBV27 | CANSTLLTGGASYEQYF | TGTGCCAACAGTACCTTATTGACAGGGGGCGCATCCTACGAGCAGTACTTC
. | TRBJ1-5 | . | TRBV4-1 | CASSQGEDNQPQHF | TGCGCCAGCAGCCAGGGAGAGGACAATCAGCCCCAGCATTTT
. | TRBJ2-2 | TRBD1 | TRBV5-4 | CASSNQGAGGELFF | TGTGCCAGCAGCAATCAGGGGGCTGGCGGGGAGCTGTTTTTT
few | TRBJ2-3 | . | TRBV28 | CASFRGRDTDTQYF | TGTGCCAGCTTCCGGGGCCGCGACACAGATACGCAGTATTTT
. | TRBJ1-1 | TRBD1 | TRBV7-9 | CASSSGQGIYNTEAFF | TGTGCCAGCAGCTCCGGACAGGGAATTTACAACACTGAAGCTTTCTTT
. | TRBJ1-5 | . | TRBV14 | CASRLGRNSNQPQHF | TGTGCCAGCAGACTGGGACGGAATAGCAATCAGCCCCAGCATTTT
. | TRBJ2-3 | TRBD2 | TRBV10-3 | CAISDGGGVDTQYF | TGTGCCATCAGTGACGGTGGGGGGGTGGATACGCAGTATTTT
few | TRBJ1-2 | . | TRBV29-1 | CSVDGRFNTLGYGYTF | TGCAGCGTTGACGGCAGGTTTAACACTCTGGGATATGGCTACACCTTC
few | TRBJ1-2 | . | TRBV12-3/TRBV12-4 | CASSRRDDWWYGYTF | TGTGCCAGCAGTCGACGGGACGATTGGTGGTATGGCTACACCTTC
few | TRBJ1-3 | TRBD1 | TRBV3-1 | CASSQGDRAFSGNTIYF | TGTGCCAGCAGCCAGGGGGACAGGGCCTTCTCTGGAAACACCATATATTTT
. | TRBJ2-1 | TRBD2 | TRBV6-8 | CASSYTGGPYNEQFF | TGTGCCAGCAGTTACACGGGGGGGCCCTACAATGAGCAGTTCTTC
. | TRBJ2-2 | TRBD2 | TRBV11-3 | CASSHTSGGHGELFF | TGTGCCAGCAGCCATACTAGCGGGGGGCACGGGGAGCTGTTTTTT
few | TRBJ2-1 | . | TRBV24-1 | CATSKRGSYNEQFF | TGTGCCACCAGTAAACGGGGGTCTTACAATGAGCAGTTCTTC
. | TRBJ1-5 | . | TRBV5-6 | CASSAWTSVEPQHF | TGTGCCAGCAGCGCCTGGACCTCAGTAGAGCCCCAGCATTTT
. | TRBJ2-1 | TRBD2 | TRBV6-5 | CASSSPGTSNEQFF | TGTGCCAGCAGTTCGCCCGGGACTAGCAATGAGCAGTTCTTC
few | TRBJ1-2 | . | TRBV7-9 | CASSPGPLGYTF | TGTGCCAGCAGTCCGGGGCCCTTGGGCTACACCTTC
few | TRBJ2-3 | . | TRBV4-3 | CASSQDWGSRTDTQYF | TGCGCCAGCAGCCAAGATTGGGGCTCCCGCACAGATACGCAGTATTTT
many | TRBJ1-2 | TRBD1 | TRBV5-4 | CASSPRDSHNYGYTF | TGTGCCAGCAGCCCGCGGGACAGTCACAACTATGGCTACACCTTC
few | TRBJ1-5 | . | TRBV6-1 | CASITLWTDNQPQHF | TGTGCCAGCATTACCCTTTGGACAGACAATCAGCCCCAGCATTTT
. | TRBJ2-7 | . | TRBV12-3/TRBV12-4 | CASSSDGLLREQYF | TGTGCCAGCAGTTCCGACGGACTACTACGGGAGCAGTACTTC
once | TRBJ2-5 | . | TRBV6-5 | CASSESGDQETQYF | TGTGCCAGCAGCGAATCGGGCGACCAAGAGACCCAGTACTTC
many | TRBJ1-1 | . | TRBV10-3 | CAISETYTNTEAFF | TGTGCCATCAGTGAGACATATACGAACACTGAAGCTTTCTTT
few | TRBJ1-1 | TRBD1 | TRBV6-2/TRBV6-3 | CATLGQAMSTEAFF | TGTGCCACGCTGGGACAGGCCATGAGCACTGAAGCTTTCTTT
. | TRBJ1-1 | TRBD1 | TRBV4-1 | CASSHRQGDTEAFF | TGCGCCAGCAGCCACAGACAGGGGGACACTGAAGCTTTCTTT
few | TRBJ2-7 | TRBD1 | TRBV6-6 | CASSSRTGLYEQYF | TGTGCCAGCAGTTCCCGGACAGGCCTCTACGAGCAGTACTTC
few | TRBJ2-7 | . | TRBV10-3 | CAISERDERVYEQYF | TGTGCCATCAGTGAGCGGGACGAGAGGGTCTACGAGCAGTACTTC
few | TRBJ1-1 | . | TRBV19 | CASSIGAGANAFF | TGTGCCAGTAGTATAGGGGCGGGGGCGAACGCTTTCTTT
. | TRBJ2-2 | TRBD2 | TRBV14 | CASSQDTGGSTGELFF | TGTGCCAGCAGCCAAGATACGGGAGGGTCCACCGGGGAGCTGTTTTTT
many | TRBJ1-2 | . | TRBV7-6 | CASSLAKTAKKGPRHGNYGYTF | TGTGCCAGCAGCTTAGCGAAGACAGCCAAAAAAGGGCCAAGACATGGAAACTATGGCTACACCTTC
many | TRBJ2-5 | . | TRBV6-1 | CASSDALGETQYF | TGTGCCAGCAGTGACGCACTGGGGGAGACCCAGTACTTC
. | TRBJ2-1 | . | TRBV7-7 | CASSLRPGAKTSYNEQFF | TGTGCTAGCAGCCTACGACCCGGGGCCAAAACTTCCTACAATGAGCAGTTCTTC
. | TRBJ1-2 | . | TRBV6-8 | CASSYRYGENYGYTF | TGTGCCAGCAGTTACCGCTACGGAGAAAACTATGGCTACACCTTC
. | TRBJ2-3 | . | TRBV5-4 | CASSLPGLNTDTQYF | TGTGCCAGCAGCTTGCCGGGACTCAACACAGATACGCAGTATTTT
. | TRBJ1-5 | TRBD1 | TRBV6-2/TRBV6-3 | CASKLQGTNNQPQHF | TGTGCCAGCAAATTACAGGGGACCAACAATCAGCCCCAGCATTTT
once | TRBJ1-1 | . | TRBV19 | CATIGGFTTEAFF | TGTGCCACCATTGGGGGTTTTACCACTGAAGCTTTCTTT
once | TRBJ2-1 | . | TRBV20-1 | CSARGVSDVSYNEQFF | TGCAGTGCTAGAGGGGTTTCTGACGTATCCTACAATGAGCAGTTCTTC
many | TRBJ1-4 | . | TRBV7-6 | CASSPIATNEKLFF | TGTGCCAGCAGCCCAATTGCAACTAATGAAAAACTGTTTTTT
many | TRBJ1-1 | . | TRBV7-9 | CASSLGGGGEAFF | TGTGCCAGCAGCTTAGGAGGGGGTGGAGAAGCTTTCTTT
. | TRBJ1-2 | . | TRBV7-2 | CSSSSGTAYGYTF | TGTTCCAGCAGCTCCGGGACTGCTTACGGCTACACCTTC
few | TRBJ2-5 | . | TRBV19 | CASSMGLLEETQYF | TGTGCCAGTAGTATGGGTCTATTGGAAGAGACCCAGTACTTC
once | TRBJ1-1 | . | TRBV29-1 | CSVLWMDTEAFF | TGCAGCGTTCTCTGGATGGACACTGAAGCTTTCTTT